The present T cell receptor beta chain was sequenced within a study of T cells in tuberculosis. Per the germline V gene, CDR1 is KGHSH and CDR2 is LQKENI. Germline trimming cut 1 base from V and 3 bases from J; bases unmatched to any gene: 8. The CDR3 is 17 residues long. Sequencing was performed with immunoSEQ multiplex PCR; in TCRdb, only in-frame clones are kept and a portion is missing. Of 85,000 to 90,000 clones in the sample, approximately 90% were seen once. Thawed, overnight-rested PBMC were stained with GMM-loaded CD1B tetramer, viability dye and anti-CD3, then sorted. C32 glucose monomycolate from Rhodococcus equi was loaded onto the CD1B tetramers. Roughly 92,000 tetramer-negative cells were sorted from each donor.

The V and J genes are TRBV18 and TRBJ2-3; 9 bases fit TRBD1. The clonotype comes from an adult woman with latent tuberculosis. Input material: CD1b-GMM tetramer-negative cells sorted from PBMCs. For the CDR3, the DNA is TGTGCCAGCTCACCACTCGGGACAGGGAAGGCGACAGATACGCAGTATTTT. It yields the protein CASSPLGTGKATDTQYF.